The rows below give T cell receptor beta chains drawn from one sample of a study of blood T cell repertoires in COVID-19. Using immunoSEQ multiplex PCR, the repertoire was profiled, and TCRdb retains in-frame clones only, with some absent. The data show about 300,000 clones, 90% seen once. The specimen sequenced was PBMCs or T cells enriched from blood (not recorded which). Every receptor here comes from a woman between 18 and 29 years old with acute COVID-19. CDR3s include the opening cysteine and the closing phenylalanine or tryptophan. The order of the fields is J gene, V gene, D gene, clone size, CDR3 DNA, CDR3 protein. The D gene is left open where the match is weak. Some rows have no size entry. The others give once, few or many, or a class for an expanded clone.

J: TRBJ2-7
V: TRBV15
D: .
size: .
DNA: TGTGCCACCAGCAGAGGTATGACAGAGAGCTCCTACGAGCAGTACTTC
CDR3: CATSRGMTESSYEQYF

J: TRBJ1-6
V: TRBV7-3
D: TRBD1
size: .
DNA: TGTGCCAGCAGCGCGACAGGGAACTCACCCCTCCACTTT
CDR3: CASSATGNSPLHF

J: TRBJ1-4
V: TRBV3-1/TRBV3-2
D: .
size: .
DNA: TGTGCCAGCAGCCAAGATTCGGGTAATGAAAAACTGTTTTTT
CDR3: CASSQDSGNEKLFF

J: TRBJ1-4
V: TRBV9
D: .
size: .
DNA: TGTGCCAGCAGCGTAGCAGGGAACTTAGGGTCTGAAAAACTGTTTTTT
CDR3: CASSVAGNLGSEKLFF

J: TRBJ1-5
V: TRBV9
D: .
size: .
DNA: TGTGCCAGCGGCAGGGAAGGTCAGCCCCAGCATTTT
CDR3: CASGREGQPQHF

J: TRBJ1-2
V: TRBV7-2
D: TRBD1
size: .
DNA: TGTGCCAGCAGCTTAATGGGACAGAACTATGGCTACACCTTC
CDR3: CASSLMGQNYGYTF

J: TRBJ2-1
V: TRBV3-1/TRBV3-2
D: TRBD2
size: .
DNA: TGTGCCAGCAGCCCACAACCCAGACTAGCGGGAGAGGGAAATGAGCAGTTCTTC
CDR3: CASSPQPRLAGEGNEQFF

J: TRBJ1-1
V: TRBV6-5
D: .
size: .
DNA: TGTGCCAGCAACGGGAGAGCAAACACTGAAGCTTTCTTT
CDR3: CASNGRANTEAFF

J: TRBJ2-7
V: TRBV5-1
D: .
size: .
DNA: TGCGCCAGCCTCCAGAGGACAGTGAGAATAGAGCAGTACTTC
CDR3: CASLQRTVRIEQYF

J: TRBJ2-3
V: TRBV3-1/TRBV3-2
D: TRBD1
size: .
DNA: TGTGCCAGCAGCCCCTCCGGGACAGGGCTCGCAGATACGCAGTATTTT
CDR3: CASSPSGTGLADTQYF

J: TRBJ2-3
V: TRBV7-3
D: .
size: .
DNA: TGTGCCAGCAGCCCCCCGGGACTGGGCCAGACGCAGTATTTT
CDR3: CASSPPGLGQTQYF

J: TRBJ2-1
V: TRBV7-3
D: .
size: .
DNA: TGTGCCAGCAGCCCCCCTGGCGGGACTGGCAATGAGCAGTTCTTC
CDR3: CASSPPGGTGNEQFF

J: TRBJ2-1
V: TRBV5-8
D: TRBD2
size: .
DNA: TGTGCCACCTCCTATAGCGGGAGGTCCAAGCGGGCCAGTGAGCAGTTCTTC
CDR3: CATSYSGRSKRASEQFF

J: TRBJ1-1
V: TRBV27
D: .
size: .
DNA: TGTGCCAGCAGTTTACGGGGGGCTGAAGCTTTCTTT
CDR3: CASSLRGAEAFF

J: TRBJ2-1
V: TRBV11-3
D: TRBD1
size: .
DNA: TGTGCCAGCAGCCCACGGACAGGTTACAATGAGCAGTTCTTC
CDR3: CASSPRTGYNEQFF

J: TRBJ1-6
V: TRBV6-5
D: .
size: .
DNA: TGTGCCAGCAGAAGACAGGATAATTCACCCCTCCACTTT
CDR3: CASRRQDNSPLHF

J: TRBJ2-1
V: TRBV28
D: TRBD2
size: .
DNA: TGTGCCACTTCAAAGATACGCGGGAGTTACAATGAGCAGTTCTTC
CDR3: CATSKIRGSYNEQFF

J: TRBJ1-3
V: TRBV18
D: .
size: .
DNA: TGTGCCAGCTCACCACCTTCTATGAAAAACACCATATATTTT
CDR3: CASSPPSMKNTIYF

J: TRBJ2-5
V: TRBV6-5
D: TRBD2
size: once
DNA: TGTGCCAGCAGTTACTCGGGACTAGCGGGAGAAGAGACCCAGTACTTC
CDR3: CASSYSGLAGEETQYF

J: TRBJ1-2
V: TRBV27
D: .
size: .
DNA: TGTGCCAGCAGTTTCTCCCAGGGAGCGGGCGGCTACACCTTC
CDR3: CASSFSQGAGGYTF

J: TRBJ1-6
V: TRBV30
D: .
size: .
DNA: TGTGCCTGGAGTGCGCGGCCTGCGAATAATTCACCCCTCCACTTT
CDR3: CAWSARPANNSPLHF

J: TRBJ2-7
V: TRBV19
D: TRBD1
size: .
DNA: TGTGCCAGTAGTAGGACAGGGAAAGGGTACGAGCAGTACTTC
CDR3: CASSRTGKGYEQYF

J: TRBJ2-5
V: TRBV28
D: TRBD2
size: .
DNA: TGTGCCAGCAGTTTCGGGGCTAGCGGGTTCCAAGAGACCCAGTACTTC
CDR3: CASSFGASGFQETQYF

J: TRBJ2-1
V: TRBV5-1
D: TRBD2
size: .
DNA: TGCGCCAGCAGCTCGCCCCGGGACAGAGCGGGAGGCCTGTCCAATGAGCAGTTCTTC
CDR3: CASSSPRDRAGGLSNEQFF

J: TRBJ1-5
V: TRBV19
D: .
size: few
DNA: TGTGCCAGTACCCCGGGCCCGGGGAGCAATCAGCCCCAGCATTTT
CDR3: CASTPGPGSNQPQHF

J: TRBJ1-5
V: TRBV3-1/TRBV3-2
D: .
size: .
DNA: TGTGCCAGCAGCCAAGATTTGGGGCTTCAGCCCCAGCATTTT
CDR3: CASSQDLGLQPQHF

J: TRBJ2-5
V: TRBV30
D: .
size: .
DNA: TGTGCCTGGGGTACCCCGAGCGGGACCCAGTACTTC
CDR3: CAWGTPSGTQYF

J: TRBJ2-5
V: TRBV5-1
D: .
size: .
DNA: TGCGCCAGCAGCTTGGGATCCACTTCGGAGACCCAGTACTTC
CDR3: CASSLGSTSETQYF

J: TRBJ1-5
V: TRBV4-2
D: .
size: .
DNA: TGTGCCAGCAGCCAGGAAACAGGAGTCGACAATCAGCCCCAGCATTTT
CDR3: CASSQETGVDNQPQHF

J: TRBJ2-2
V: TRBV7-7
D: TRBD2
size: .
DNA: TGTGCTAGCAGCTTAAGCGTGGGAGCGGGGCACACCGGGGAGCTGTTTTTT
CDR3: CASSLSVGAGHTGELFF

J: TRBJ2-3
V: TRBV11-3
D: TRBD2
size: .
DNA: TGTGCCAGCAGCTCCAGACTAGCGGGAGACACAGATACGCAGTATTTT
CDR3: CASSSRLAGDTDTQYF

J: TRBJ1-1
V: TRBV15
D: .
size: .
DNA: TGTGCCACCAGCAGAGATCGTCAAAGACAGAGCTTGATGAACACTGAAGCTTTCTTT
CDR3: CATSRDRQRQSLMNTEAFF

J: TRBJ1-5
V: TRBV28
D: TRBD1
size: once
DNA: TGTGCCAGCAGTTCCCCGGACAGGGGCAATCAGCCCCAGCATTTT
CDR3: CASSSPDRGNQPQHF

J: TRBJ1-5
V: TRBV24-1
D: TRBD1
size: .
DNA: TGTGCCACCAGTGAGCGGACAGGGGAGCCCCAGCATTTT
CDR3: CATSERTGEPQHF

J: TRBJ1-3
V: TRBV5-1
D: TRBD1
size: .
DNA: TGCGCCAGCAGCGTTGGGGACAGGGCGGGAAACACCATATATTTT
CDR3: CASSVGDRAGNTIYF

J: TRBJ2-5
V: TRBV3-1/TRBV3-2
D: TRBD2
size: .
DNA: TGTGCCAGCAGCCAGGGCGGGAGAGGGATAGAGACCCAGTACTTC
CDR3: CASSQGGRGIETQYF

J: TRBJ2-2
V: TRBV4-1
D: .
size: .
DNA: TGCGCCAGCAGCCATTCGACAGGACAGAACACCGGGGAGCTGTTTTTT
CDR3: CASSHSTGQNTGELFF

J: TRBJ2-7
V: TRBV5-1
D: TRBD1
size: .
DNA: TGCGCCAGCAGCCCTTCCGGGACAGGGCACGACGAGCAGTACTTC
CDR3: CASSPSGTGHDEQYF